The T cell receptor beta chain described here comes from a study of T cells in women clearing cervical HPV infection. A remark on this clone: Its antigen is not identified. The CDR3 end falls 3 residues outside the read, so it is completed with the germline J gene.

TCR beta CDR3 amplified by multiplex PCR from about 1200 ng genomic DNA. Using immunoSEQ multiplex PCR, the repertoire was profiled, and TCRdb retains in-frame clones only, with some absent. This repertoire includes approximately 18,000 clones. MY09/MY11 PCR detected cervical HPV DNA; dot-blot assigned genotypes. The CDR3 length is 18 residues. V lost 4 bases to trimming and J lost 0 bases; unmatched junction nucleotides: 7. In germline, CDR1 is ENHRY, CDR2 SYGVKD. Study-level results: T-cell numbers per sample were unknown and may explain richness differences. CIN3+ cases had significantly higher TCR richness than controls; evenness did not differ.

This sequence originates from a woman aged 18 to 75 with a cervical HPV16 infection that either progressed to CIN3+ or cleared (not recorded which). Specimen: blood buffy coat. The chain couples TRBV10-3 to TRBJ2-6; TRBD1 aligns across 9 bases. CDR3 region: CAISGTGAPGSGANVLTF. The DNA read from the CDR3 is TGTGCCATCAGTGGGACAGGGGCCCCTGGCTCTGGGGCCAACGTC.